Shown below are 30 T cell receptor beta chains from a single sample sequenced in a study of spatial heterogeneity in lung cancer. TCRdb used MiXCR to reprocess the 5' RACE reads, holding one entry per CDR3 protein. The sample has around 41,000 distinct CDR3 sequences, about 6.7% seen once. Time point described: sample taken at primary tumor resection. Unsorted whole RNA of tumor, nontumor lung or frozen PBMC was sequenced. Sequencing used PBMCs, obtained at surgery. The origin of the receptors is a female donor with early-stage non-small cell lung cancer.

This clonotype was seen at least ten times. This rearrangement joins TRBV20-1 to TRBJ1-1; D is perhaps TRBD1 (6 bases). The ends were cut back, 5 bases at V and 0 bases at J, with 10 bases in the middle. The germline V gene encodes CDR1 DFQATT and CDR2 SNEGSKA (reference sequence). The CDR3 contains 13 residues. The CDR3 protein is CSAGGHLNTEAFF. DNA of the CDR3: TGCAGTGCTGGGGGACACCTGAACACTGAAGCTTTCTTT.

This chain joins TRBV7-7 and TRBJ2-7; D unresolved. This CDR3 is 15 amino acids long. Germline V CDR1 and CDR2: SSHAT, FNYEAQ (reference sequence). V gave up 5 bases and J gave up 0 bases, with 14 bases separating them. Here the CDR3 DNA reads TGTGCCAGCAGCCTATCGGACGGAAACTCCTACGAGCAGTACTTC. It translates to CASSLSDGNSYEQYF.

The rearrangement links TRBV28 to TRBJ2-7; D is unclear. Germline CDR1 is MDHEN and CDR2 is SYDVKM. The CDR3 is made up of 14 amino acids. Trimming left V 5 bases short and J 0 bases short, with 11 bases between. CDR3 region: CASSLTQSSYEQYF. The CDR3 DNA is TGTGCCAGCAGTCTGACACAGAGCTCCTACGAGCAGTACTTC.

This clonotype was picked up many times. The chain combines TRBV6-5 with TRBJ2-2; unclear D gene. Trimming pared 0 bases from V and 1 base from J, leaving 6 bases between. The CDR3 totals 15 residues. Germline V gene data show CDR1 as MNHEY and CDR2 as SVGAGI. The CDR3, as DNA: TGTGCCAGCAGTTACTCAGGCAGGAACACCGGGGAGCTGTTTTTT. It codes for CASSYSGRNTGELFF.

The sample holds many counts of this clonotype. The chain employs TRBV4-1 and TRBJ2-1; TRBD2 matches at 15 bases. The CDR3 runs 20 residues. V gave up 0 bases and J gave up 0 bases; unmatched junction bases: 6. The germline CDR1 and CDR2 sequences are MGHRA and YSYEKL. CDR3 region: CASSQEGTSGGPSSYNEQFF. As DNA, the CDR3 is TGCGCCAGCAGCCAAGAAGGGACTAGCGGGGGGCCGAGCTCCTACAATGAGCAGTTCTTC.

This clonotype was counted between two and nine times. The J gene is TRBJ1-5, the V gene TRBV7-2; a possible D gene is TRBD1 (5 bases). Trimming took off 8 bases at V and 0 bases at J, with 8 bases between the two ends. This CDR3 contains 13 residues. CDR1 SGHTA and CDR2 FQGNSA come from the germline V gene. The CDR3 nucleotides read TGTGCCAGCTGCAGGGATAGCAATCAGCCCCAGCATTTT. Protein sequence: CASCRDSNQPQHF. The complete variable domain, with remaining parts taken from reference TRBV7-2 and TRBJ1-5, reads GAGVSQSPSNKVTEKGKDVELRCDPISGHTALYWYRQSLGQGLEFLIYFQGNSAPDKSGLPSDRFSAERTGGSVSTLTIQRTQQEDSAVYLCASCRDSNQPQHFGDGTRLSIL.

V and J are TRBV27 and TRBJ2-1; 7 nucleotides line up with TRBD1. The germline V gene has CDR1 MNHEY and CDR2 SMNVEV (reference sequence). The CDR3 length is 14 residues. V lost 6 bases and J lost 9; bases outside the gene matches: 11. CDR3 sequence reads: CASRSGQDRGEQFF. The CDR3 DNA sequence: TGTGCCAGCAGATCCGGACAGGATCGGGGTGAGCAGTTCTTC.

This clonotype was recorded at least ten times. The chain uses TRBV29-1 and TRBJ1-2; the D gene is possibly TRBD1 (6 bases). Trimming cost V 4 bases and J 5 bases, with 14 bases left between them. CDR1 is SQVTM and CDR2 is ANQGSEA in the germline V gene. The CDR3 consists of 13 residues. This CDR3 is CSVVWTVRYGYTF. The DNA of the CDR3 is TGCAGCGTTGTCTGGACAGTCCGTTATGGCTACACCTTC.

This clonotype was seen repeatedly, ten times or more. This chain connects TRBV19 to TRBJ1-5; possible D gene TRBD1, 6 bases. V dropped 7 bases and J dropped 2 bases, with 18 bases sitting between them. Germline V gene lookup returns CDR1 LNHDA and CDR2 SQIVND (reference sequence). This CDR3 is 16 amino acids long. The CDR3 bases are TGTGCCAGTAATGACAGGTCGTTGATGGGCAATCAGCCCCAGCATTTT. Amino acid sequence: CASNDRSLMGNQPQHF.

This clonotype came up a few times. The rearrangement joins TRBV7-7 to TRBJ2-1; 13 bases are a match to TRBD2. CDR1 is SSHAT, CDR2 FNYEAQ, per germline (reference sequence). This CDR3 spans 15 amino acids. Trimming removed 5 bases from V and 4 bases from J; junction bases left unmatched: 2. The CDR3 region has the DNA TGTGCCAGCAGCCTACTAGCGGGGGGGTACAATGAGCAGTTCTTC. As protein: CASSLLAGGYNEQFF.

This clonotype was detected ten times or more. V is TRBV20-1 and J is TRBJ1-2; TRBD1 might be the D (5 bases). Trimming stripped 1 base from V and 7 bases from J, with 16 bases between. Germline V gives CDR1 DFQATT, CDR2 SNEGSKA (reference sequence). CDR3 length equals 14 residues. The CDR3 loop reads CSARAGEGARGYTF. In DNA, the CDR3 is TGCAGTGCTAGAGCCGGTGAAGGGGCACGTGGCTACACCTTC.

This clonotype was seen more than once but under ten times. The V gene is TRBV11-2, the J gene TRBJ2-3; D possibly corresponds to TRBD2 (7 bases). Per germline, CDR1 SGHAT and CDR2 FQNNGV. Trimming left V 11 bases short and J 0 bases short, with 18 bases between. This CDR3 is built from 15 residues. CDR3 sequence: CAVGGRFTSTDTQYF. The CDR3 DNA reads TGTGCCGTGGGGGGGCGGTTTACTAGCACAGATACGCAGTATTTT.

This clonotype was recorded a few times. The chain joins TRBV5-1 to TRBJ1-1; D gene unclear. Trimming stripped 6 bases from V and 4 bases from J, with 16 bases between. The CDR3 has 14 residues. CDR1 and CDR2 from the germline V gene are SGHRS and YFSETQ. CDR3 in amino acids: CASKGGSTGTEAFF. The CDR3 region has the DNA TGCGCCAGCAAGGGCGGGTCGACGGGCACTGAAGCTTTCTTT.

This clonotype was observed at least ten times. The chain links TRBV18 to TRBJ1-2, with 8 bases fitting TRBD1. J lost 0 bases, V lost 6 bases, and 6 bases had no gene match. This CDR3 is built from 15 residues. CDR1 KGHSH and CDR2 LQKENI come from the germline V gene. CDR3 sequence: CASSVQGAANYGYTF. CDR3 nucleotides: TGTGCCAGCTCTGTCCAGGGGGCGGCTAACTATGGCTACACCTTC.

This clonotype occurred many times. The chain has TRBV4-1 and TRBJ1-5; D call uncertain. CDR1 is MGHRA, CDR2 YSYEKL, per germline. Trimming pared 1 base from V and 3 bases from J, leaving 10 bases between. There are 15 residues in the CDR3. The CDR3 here is CASSQVDSTNQPQHF. In nucleotides, the CDR3 is TGCGCCAGCAGCCAAGTAGATAGTACCAATCAGCCCCAGCATTTT.

This clonotype was detected ten times or more. This chain uses TRBV18 with TRBJ2-3; no clear D. Germline CDR1 KGHSH, CDR2 LQKENI. V dropped 5 bases and J dropped 6 bases, with 9 bases sitting between them. This CDR3 is 12 amino acids long. DNA for the CDR3: TGTGCCAGCTCAGCCACATCGGATACGCAGTATTTT. It translates to CASSATSDTQYF.

This clonotype was observed at least ten times. The gene calls are TRBV28 and TRBJ1-3; no reliable D call. CDR1 and CDR2 (germline): MDHEN, SYDVKM. Trimming removed 7 bases from V and 4 bases from J, with 5 bases in between. This CDR3 spans 11 amino acids. The CDR3 nucleotides read TGTGCCAGCACCCAAGGAAACACCATATATTTT. Translated, it gives CASTQGNTIYF. The variable domain in full, completed from reference TRBV28 and TRBJ1-3, reads DVKVTQSSRYLVKRTGEKVFLECVQDMDHENMFWYRQDPGLGLRLIYFSYDVKMKEKGDIPEGYSVSREKKERFSLILESASTNQTSMYLCASTQGNTIYFGEGSWLTVV.

Comment on this clonotype: A read error is possible here, since a much larger clone lies one base away. V gene TRBV20-1 combines with J gene TRBJ2-1; D perhaps matches TRBD2 (5 bases). Germline CDR1 reads DFQATT; CDR2 reads SNEGSKA (reference sequence). Deletions cut 6 bases from V and 0 bases from J, with 12 bases between. The CDR3 has 14 residues. The CDR3 here is CSAELVDSYNEQFF. The CDR3 DNA reads TGCAGTGCCGAACTAGTGGACTCCTACAATGAGCAGTTCTTC.

This clonotype has only a few counts. V gene TRBV6-2 or TRBV6-3 combines with J gene TRBJ1-2, with 11 bases that match TRBD1. The V and J ends lost 6 bases and 6 bases, in that order; junction bases with no gene match: 6. The CDR3 has 14 amino acids. Germline loops: CDR1 MNHEY, CDR2 SVGEGT. CDR3 sequence: CASRGTGGQDGYTF. CDR3 coding DNA: TGTGCCAGCAGAGGGACAGGGGGTCAGGATGGCTACACCTTC.

This clonotype was counted between two and nine times. DNA of the CDR3: TGTGCCAGTATGGCAGGGGGAAAAAGAAATGAGCAGTTCTTC. Residues: CASMAGGKRNEQFF. The chain recombines TRBV19 with TRBJ2-1, with 7 bases fitting TRBD1. V dropped 7 bases and J dropped 7; count of bases not matched to a gene: 10. The CDR3 sequence is 14 residues long. Looked up from germline, CDR1 is LNHDA and CDR2 is SQIVND (reference sequence).

The J gene is TRBJ2-3, the V gene TRBV3-1; 8 nucleotides match TRBD2. The germline V gene has CDR1 LGHDT and CDR2 YNNKEL (reference sequence). CDR3 length: 18 residues. Trimming cost V 0 bases and J 2 bases; bases outside gene matches: 10. In DNA form, the CDR3 reads TGTGCCAGCAGCCAAGACCTGGAGCGGGGGAGCTTCACAGATACGCAGTATTTT. This translates into CASSQDLERGSFTDTQYF.

This clonotype has just one count. This could be a read error, since a much larger clone is one nucleotide away. The chain recombines TRBV29-1 with TRBJ2-3; 7 bases fit TRBD1. The CDR3 is made up of 13 amino acids. CDR1 SQVTM and CDR2 ANQGSEA come from the germline V gene. With V trimmed by 7 bases and J by 3 bases, 7 bases remained unmatched. The CDR3 DNA is TGCAGCGGGAGACAGGGTTTGACAGATACGCAGTATTTT. Encoded protein: CSGRQGLTDTQYF.

V is TRBV27 and J is TRBJ2-2; 9 bases agree with TRBD2. J was trimmed by 7 bases and V by 7 bases; bases with no gene match: 7. CDR3 length equals 14 residues. Germline-derived CDR1 and CDR2 are MNHEY and SMNVEV (reference sequence). The CDR3 DNA reads as TGTGCCAGCAAGGGACTAGCCGTCAGCGGGGAGCTGTTTTTT. This codes for CASKGLAVSGELFF.

This clonotype has only a few counts. The rearrangement joins TRBV9 to TRBJ2-4; no clear D. The V gene lost 2 bases and the J gene lost 7 bases, with 10 bases spanning the gap. CDR1 and CDR2 (germline): SGDLS, YYNGEE. The CDR3 has 13 amino acids. CDR3 in DNA: TGTGCCAGCAGCGTTTCTACATCGAACATTCAGTACTTC. This translates into CASSVSTSNIQYF.

This sequence joins TRBV5-1 and TRBJ1-4; weak D call: TRBD1 (6 bases). Per the germline V gene, CDR1 is SGHRS and CDR2 is YFSETQ. V lost 4 bases and J 0 bases, leaving 13 bases between the germline ends. CDR3 length: 16 residues. CDR3 nucleotides: TGCGCCAGCAGCCCGGACAGCCAGTCAACTAATGAAAAACTGTTTTTT. Encoded protein: CASSPDSQSTNEKLFF.

A few counts support this clonotype. The chain couples TRBV3-1 to TRBJ1-1, with D possibly matching TRBD1 (5 bases). The germline CDR1 and CDR2 sequences are LGHDT and YNNKEL (reference sequence). The ends were cut back, 3 bases at V and 1 base at J, with 21 bases in the middle. The CDR3 totals 18 residues. CDR3 amino acids: CASSQRREFARQNTEAFF. The CDR3 DNA reads as TGTGCCAGCAGCCAGCGCAGGGAATTTGCGAGGCAGAACACTGAAGCTTTCTTT.

This clonotype showed up just a few times. This sequence joins TRBV11-2 and TRBJ2-5; the D is unclear. Germline V gene sequence: CDR1 SGHAT, CDR2 FQNNGV. The CDR3 extends over 15 amino acids. Trimming removed 5 bases at V and 3 bases at J, with 16 bases between. CDR3 sequence: CASSVGQAVKETQYF. CDR3 nucleotides: TGTGCCAGCAGCGTCGGGCAGGCGGTTAAAGAGACCCAGTACTTC. Variable domain in full (rest from reference TRBV11-2 and TRBJ2-5): EAGVAQSPRYKIIEKRQSVAFWCNPISGHATLYWYQQILGQGPKLLIQFQNNGVVDDSQLPKDRFSAERLKGVDSTLKIQPAKLEDSAVYLCASSVGQAVKETQYFGPGTRLLVL.

There are many counts of this clonotype. The chain employs TRBV5-1 and TRBJ2-3, with unresolved D. There are 14 residues in the CDR3. Trimming pared 2 bases from V and 5 bases from J, leaving 12 bases between. Germline V gene lookup returns CDR1 SGHRS and CDR2 YFSETQ. The CDR3 is CASSLSSSGDTQYF. Written as DNA, the CDR3 is TGCGCCAGCAGCTTAAGCTCCTCGGGAGATACGCAGTATTTT.

This clonotype was recorded many times. The genes are TRBV11-2 and TRBJ1-2; D unclear. CDR3 length equals 16 residues. The V end lost 2 bases, the J end lost 6 bases, and 19 bases lay between the germline ends. In germline, CDR1 is SGHAT, CDR2 FQNNGV. This CDR3 reads CASSLSAATLLNGYTF. The CDR3 DNA reads TGTGCCAGCAGCTTAAGTGCAGCAACCCTACTAAATGGCTACACCTTC.

This clonotype appeared many times. This chain joins TRBV28 and TRBJ2-5, with a weak D call TRBD2 (5 bases). V shed 10 bases and J shed 4 bases, with 13 bases lying between them. Germline V gene sequence: CDR1 MDHEN, CDR2 SYDVKM. CDR3 length: 12 residues. The CDR3 protein is CATSGGRETQYF. CDR3 nucleotide sequence: TGTGCCACCTCCGGAGGACGAGAGACCCAGTACTTC.